This is a list of T cell receptor beta chains from one sample in a study of blood T cell repertoires in COVID-19. Some clones are missing from TCRdb's copy, which holds only in-frame ones; the method was immunoSEQ multiplex PCR. The top ten clones hold 3.5% to 4% of a sample with roughly 240,000 clones, about four fifths of them seen once. What was sequenced was PBMCs or T cells enriched from blood (not recorded which). These TCRs come from a middle-aged woman who had been exposed to COVID-19. Each CDR3 is given with its conserved first and last residue. Each record gives: clone size, V gene, D gene, J gene, CDR3 DNA, CDR3 protein. The D gene is left open where the match is weak. Part of the rows lack a size; the others show once, few, many or a class for expanded clones.

NA	TRBV25-1	NA	TRBJ1-1	TGTGCCAGCAGTGAAAACAGGAACACTGAAGCTTTCTTT	CASSENRNTEAFF
NA	TRBV28	NA	TRBJ2-3	TGTGCCAGCAGTTTGAGGCAGCATTCTAGCACAGATACGCAGTATTTT	CASSLRQHSSTDTQYF
NA	TRBV19	TRBD1	TRBJ2-5	TGTGCCAGTAGTCTGGGGCAGGGACAGGGAGAGACCCAGTACTTC	CASSLGQGQGETQYF
NA	TRBV28	NA	TRBJ1-2	TGTGCCAGCAGTTTCGGGGTAGGCTATGGCTACACCTTC	CASSFGVGYGYTF
NA	TRBV19	TRBD1	TRBJ1-4	TGTGCCAGTAGCACACGGACAGGCTTCTCCTTTAATGAAAAACTGTTTTTT	CASSTRTGFSFNEKLFF
NA	TRBV15	TRBD1	TRBJ1-2	TGTGCCACCAGCAGATCCGAGGGAGCAGGGGGCGCGGAGGTCTATGGCTACACCTTC	CATSRSEGAGGAEVYGYTF
NA	TRBV18	NA	TRBJ2-6	TGTGCCAGCTCACTTGGGACACCTAGCTCTGGGGCCAACGTCCTGACTTTC	CASSLGTPSSGANVLTF
few	TRBV6-1	TRBD1	TRBJ1-5	TGTGCCAGCAGTGAATGGGACAGGGGCGATCAGCCCCAGCATTTT	CASSEWDRGDQPQHF
NA	TRBV3-1/TRBV3-2	NA	TRBJ1-5	TGTGCCAGCAGCCCTTCCCGGGGTGGCAATCAGCCCCAGCATTTT	CASSPSRGGNQPQHF
NA	TRBV2	NA	TRBJ1-5	TGTGCCAGCAGTGTGGGGCTTGGAGGGGTTGATCAGCCCCAGCATTTT	CASSVGLGGVDQPQHF
NA	TRBV2	TRBD1	TRBJ2-3	TGTGCCAGCCAAGGGGGCGCAACAGATACGCAGTATTTT	CASQGGATDTQYF
NA	TRBV6-5	TRBD2	TRBJ2-3	TGTGCCAGCAGTTACTCGACTAGCGGAGATACGCAGTATTTT	CASSYSTSGDTQYF
NA	TRBV30	NA	TRBJ1-1	TGTGCCTGGAGGGCTGACAGCTACACTGAAGCTTTCTTT	CAWRADSYTEAFF
NA	TRBV5-1	NA	TRBJ2-3	TGCGCCAGCAGCTACAGGGCTAGCACAGATACGCAGTATTTT	CASSYRASTDTQYF
NA	TRBV4-1	TRBD1	TRBJ1-2	TGCGCCAGCAGCCAGGCGGGACAGAACTATGGCTACACCTTC	CASSQAGQNYGYTF
NA	TRBV30	NA	TRBJ1-2	TGTGCCTGGGGTACAGATGGCTACACCTTC	CAWGTDGYTF
NA	TRBV27	NA	TRBJ1-6	TGTGCCAGCAGTTTTACAGGGTGGGGGGGGGATTCACCCCTCCACTTT	CASSFTGWGGDSPLHF
NA	TRBV20-1	TRBD2	TRBJ2-7	TGCAGTGCTAGTACTGCGGGGGACGCCTACGAGCAGTACTTC	CSASTAGDAYEQYF
NA	TRBV19	TRBD1	TRBJ1-5	TGTGCCAGTAGTATAATTGGACAGGGAATTTCGCCCCAGCATTTT	CASSIIGQGISPQHF
NA	TRBV7-2	TRBD1	TRBJ1-2	TGTGCCAGCAGCTTAGCCGGGACAGGGAACGGCTACACCTTC	CASSLAGTGNGYTF
NA	TRBV11-2	NA	TRBJ2-2	TGTGCCAGCAGCCCCCGCGGGGCGAACACCGGGGAGCTGTTTTTT	CASSPRGANTGELFF
NA	TRBV6-5	NA	TRBJ1-5	TGTGCCAGCAGTCCGGACAGAGTTCAATCAGCCCAGCATTTT	CASSPDRVQSAQHF
NA	TRBV27	TRBD2	TRBJ2-2	TGTGCCAGCGTCGAGGCGGGACTAGGAGGGGAGCTGTTTTTT	CASVEAGLGGELFF
NA	TRBV2	NA	TRBJ1-1	TGTGCCAGCAGCGCAGGGCAGGCCACTGAAGCTTTCTTT	CASSAGQATEAFF
once	TRBV7-2	NA	TRBJ2-7	TGTGCCAGCAGCTTTCAGGGGTTCTCCTACGAGCAGTACTTC	CASSFQGFSYEQYF
NA	TRBV27	NA	TRBJ1-2	TGTGCCAGCAGTTTATATCGGGGGGCTCCCCATGGCTACACCTTC	CASSLYRGAPHGYTF
NA	TRBV18	TRBD1	TRBJ1-3	TGTGCCAGCTCAAGGGGACAGGCGGGAAACACCATATATTTT	CASSRGQAGNTIYF
NA	TRBV5-5	NA	TRBJ2-2	TGTGCCAGCAGCTTGGTGGGTACAGTGACCGGGGAGCTGTTTTTT	CASSLVGTVTGELFF